The T cell receptor beta chain under discussion was sequenced for a study of blood T cell repertoires in COVID-19. About the research overall: Whether acute or convalescent, the COVID-19 samples came from the United States, Italy and Spain. The analysed material was cDNA or gDNA that came from T cells, B-cell-depleted T cells, or PBMCs.

In the authors' methods: Quantification of nucleated cells was approximated via reference gene primer amplification. Some clones are missing from TCRdb's copy, which holds only in-frame ones; the method was immunoSEQ multiplex PCR. V, J and clone size are taken as reported in that table, and D and trimming were inferred from the DNA itself. In the table there are around 200,000 clones, about 77% of which are singletons. Sequenced: peripheral blood. The TCR originated in a woman older than 75 with active or convalescent COVID-19.

CDR3 in amino acids: CASSRQVGQGANYGYTF. The CDR3 DNA reads TGCGCCAGCAGCCGACAAGTGGGACAGGGGGCGAACTATGGCTACACCTTC. The chain carries TRBV4-3 and TRBJ1-2, with TRBD1 matching 12 bases. The CDR3 sequence is 17 residues long. With V trimmed by 4 bases and J by 2 bases, 8 bases remained unmatched. The germline V gene has CDR1 LGHNA and CDR2 YSLEER.